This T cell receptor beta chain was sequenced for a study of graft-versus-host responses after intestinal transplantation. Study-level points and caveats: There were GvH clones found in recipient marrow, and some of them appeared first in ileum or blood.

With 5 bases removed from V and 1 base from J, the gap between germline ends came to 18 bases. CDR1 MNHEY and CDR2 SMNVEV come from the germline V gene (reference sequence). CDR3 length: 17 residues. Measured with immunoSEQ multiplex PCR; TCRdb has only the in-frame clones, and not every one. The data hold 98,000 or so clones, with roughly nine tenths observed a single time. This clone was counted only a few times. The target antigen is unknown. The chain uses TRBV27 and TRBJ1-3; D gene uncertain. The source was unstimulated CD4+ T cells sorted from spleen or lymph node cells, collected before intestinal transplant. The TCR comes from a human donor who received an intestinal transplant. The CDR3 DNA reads TGTGCCAGCAGTCAAGGCCTGCCCGGAGGTTCTGGAAACACCATATATTTT. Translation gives CASSQGLPGGSGNTIYF.